These T cell receptor beta chains were read from a single sample in a study of blood T cell repertoires in COVID-19. Sequenced by immunoSEQ multiplex PCR; TCRdb stores in-frame clones only, minus some. The sample shows around 290,000 clones, around 90% of them seen only once. What was sequenced was PBMCs or T cells enriched from blood (not recorded which). The receptors were gathered from a woman aged 40 to 50 who had recovered from COVID-19. Both conserved end residues are part of each CDR3. The order of the fields is V gene, D gene, J gene, clone size, CDR3 protein, CDR3 DNA. The D gene is left open where the match is weak. Not every row has a clone size; where given, it reads once, few, many or a size class.

V gene: TRBV18
D gene: .
J gene: TRBJ2-7
clone size: .
CDR3 protein: CASSPGNSYEQYF
CDR3 DNA: TGTGCCAGCTCACCGGGCAACTCCTACGAGCAGTACTTC

V gene: TRBV6-2/TRBV6-3
D gene: .
J gene: TRBJ2-6
clone size: once
CDR3 protein: CASSQAGLSSGANVLTF
CDR3 DNA: TGTGCCAGCAGTCAGGCGGGACTTAGCTCTGGGGCCAACGTCCTGACTTTC

V gene: TRBV12-5
D gene: .
J gene: TRBJ1-6
clone size: .
CDR3 protein: CASASKGTYNSPLHF
CDR3 DNA: TGTGCTAGTGCGAGTAAGGGGACCTATAATTCACCCCTCCACTTT

V gene: TRBV2
D gene: .
J gene: TRBJ2-2
clone size: .
CDR3 protein: CASSPQTGELFF
CDR3 DNA: TGTGCCAGCAGCCCACAAACCGGGGAGCTGTTTTTT

V gene: TRBV30
D gene: TRBD1
J gene: TRBJ1-3
clone size: .
CDR3 protein: CAWSLGQAYGNTIYF
CDR3 DNA: TGTGCCTGGAGCCTTGGACAGGCATATGGAAACACCATATATTTT

V gene: TRBV7-2
D gene: .
J gene: TRBJ1-1
clone size: .
CDR3 protein: CASSLYGQNTEAFF
CDR3 DNA: TGTGCCAGCAGCTTGTACGGACAGAACACTGAAGCTTTCTTT

V gene: TRBV5-1
D gene: TRBD2
J gene: TRBJ2-1
clone size: .
CDR3 protein: CASSVSGGAAHEQFF
CDR3 DNA: TGCGCCAGCAGCGTTAGCGGGGGGGCGGCCCATGAGCAGTTCTTC

V gene: TRBV19
D gene: .
J gene: TRBJ1-5
clone size: .
CDR3 protein: CASRRFSNQPQHF
CDR3 DNA: TGTGCCAGTAGGCGGTTTAGCAATCAGCCCCAGCATTTT

V gene: TRBV5-1
D gene: .
J gene: TRBJ1-1
clone size: .
CDR3 protein: CASSLQGMGTEAFF
CDR3 DNA: TGCGCCAGCAGTTTGCAGGGGATGGGCACTGAAGCTTTCTTT

V gene: TRBV6-5
D gene: .
J gene: TRBJ1-1
clone size: .
CDR3 protein: CAIRTGGQATEAFF
CDR3 DNA: TGTGCCATTCGGACGGGCGGGCAGGCCACTGAAGCTTTCTTT

V gene: TRBV24-1
D gene: TRBD2
J gene: TRBJ2-7
clone size: .
CDR3 protein: CATLRAGGILYEQYF
CDR3 DNA: TGTGCCACCTTAAGAGCGGGGGGTATCCTGTACGAGCAGTACTTC

V gene: TRBV24-1
D gene: .
J gene: TRBJ1-2
clone size: .
CDR3 protein: CATSGGAGGYTF
CDR3 DNA: TGTGCCACCAGTGGCGGGGCTGGTGGCTACACCTTC

V gene: TRBV5-1
D gene: .
J gene: TRBJ1-4
clone size: .
CDR3 protein: CASSLGRPNEKLFF
CDR3 DNA: TGCGCCAGCAGCTTGGGGAGACCTAATGAAAAACTGTTTTTT

V gene: TRBV4-1
D gene: .
J gene: TRBJ2-5
clone size: .
CDR3 protein: CASSRSDQETQYF
CDR3 DNA: TGCGCCAGCAGCCGATCAGACCAAGAGACCCAGTACTTC

V gene: TRBV27
D gene: TRBD1
J gene: TRBJ2-3
clone size: once
CDR3 protein: CASSLSRSGGADTQYF
CDR3 DNA: TGTGCCAGCAGTTTATCGCGGTCAGGGGGCGCAGATACGCAGTATTTT

V gene: TRBV15
D gene: .
J gene: TRBJ2-7
clone size: .
CDR3 protein: CATSRDLPQLYEQYF
CDR3 DNA: TGTGCCACCAGCAGAGATTTACCCCAACTCTACGAGCAGTACTTC

V gene: TRBV7-3
D gene: TRBD2
J gene: TRBJ2-1
clone size: few
CDR3 protein: CASSLMAMTSRHEQFF
CDR3 DNA: TGTGCCAGCAGCTTAATGGCGATGACTAGCCGGCATGAGCAGTTCTTC

V gene: TRBV6-6
D gene: TRBD2
J gene: TRBJ2-1
clone size: .
CDR3 protein: CASQGTSGMNEQFF
CDR3 DNA: TGTGCCAGTCAGGGGACTAGCGGGATGAATGAGCAGTTCTTC

V gene: TRBV18
D gene: TRBD2
J gene: TRBJ2-3
clone size: .
CDR3 protein: CASQREGLVGTDTQYF
CDR3 DNA: TGTGCCAGTCAACGGGAGGGCCTTGTTGGGACAGATACGCAGTATTTT

V gene: TRBV18
D gene: .
J gene: TRBJ1-1
clone size: once
CDR3 protein: CASSPLQRNTEAFF
CDR3 DNA: TGTGCCAGCTCACCCCTCCAGCGGAACACTGAAGCTTTCTTT

V gene: TRBV5-4
D gene: .
J gene: TRBJ2-7
clone size: .
CDR3 protein: CASTALETYEQYF
CDR3 DNA: TGTGCCAGCACCGCACTTGAGACCTACGAGCAGTACTTC

V gene: TRBV11-2
D gene: TRBD1
J gene: TRBJ2-2
clone size: .
CDR3 protein: CASSFGTGSGELFF
CDR3 DNA: TGTGCCAGCAGCTTCGGGACAGGGTCCGGGGAGCTGTTTTTT

V gene: TRBV27
D gene: TRBD1
J gene: TRBJ2-7
clone size: .
CDR3 protein: CASSSGQVEEQYF
CDR3 DNA: TGTGCCAGCAGTTCCGGACAGGTGGAAGAGCAGTACTTC

V gene: TRBV19
D gene: TRBD1
J gene: TRBJ2-2
clone size: .
CDR3 protein: CASTGGAYTGELFF
CDR3 DNA: TGTGCCAGTACAGGGGGCGCGTACACCGGGGAGCTGTTTTTT

V gene: TRBV18
D gene: TRBD1
J gene: TRBJ2-7
clone size: .
CDR3 protein: CASFTGVAVTSEQYF
CDR3 DNA: TGTGCCAGCTTTACAGGGGTGGCAGTGACCTCCGAGCAGTACTTC

V gene: TRBV9
D gene: .
J gene: TRBJ1-2
clone size: few
CDR3 protein: CASSFTGRGGGYTF
CDR3 DNA: TGTGCCAGCAGCTTCACAGGGCGTGGCGGTGGCTACACCTTC

V gene: TRBV7-9
D gene: .
J gene: TRBJ2-2
clone size: .
CDR3 protein: CASRVGSVNTGELFF
CDR3 DNA: TGTGCCAGCAGGGTTGGTAGCGTCAACACCGGGGAGCTGTTTTTT

V gene: TRBV7-6
D gene: .
J gene: TRBJ1-6
clone size: .
CDR3 protein: CASSRGGREDSPLHF
CDR3 DNA: TGTGCCAGCAGCAGAGGCGGGAGGGAGGATTCACCCCTCCACTTT

V gene: TRBV5-1
D gene: TRBD1
J gene: TRBJ1-2
clone size: once
CDR3 protein: CASSLADRNGYTF
CDR3 DNA: TGCGCCAGCAGCTTAGCGGACAGGAATGGCTACACCTTC

V gene: TRBV3-1/TRBV3-2
D gene: .
J gene: TRBJ1-2
clone size: .
CDR3 protein: CASSQDPWGSGHGYTF
CDR3 DNA: TGTGCCAGCAGCCAAGATCCCTGGGGCAGTGGGCATGGCTACACCTTC

V gene: TRBV7-9
D gene: .
J gene: TRBJ1-4
clone size: once
CDR3 protein: CASSLYREKLFF
CDR3 DNA: TGTGCCAGCAGCTTATATCGTGAAAAACTGTTTTTT

V gene: TRBV7-9
D gene: .
J gene: TRBJ2-1
clone size: .
CDR3 protein: CASSLGQGRANEQFF
CDR3 DNA: TGTGCCAGCAGCTTAGGTCAGGGGCGCGCCAATGAGCAGTTCTTC

V gene: TRBV11-2
D gene: .
J gene: TRBJ2-1
clone size: .
CDR3 protein: CASSLTQGSGGYNEQFF
CDR3 DNA: TGTGCCAGCAGCTTAACGCAGGGGTCGGGGGGCTACAATGAGCAGTTCTTC

V gene: TRBV19
D gene: TRBD1
J gene: TRBJ1-1
clone size: .
CDR3 protein: CASRTGSYTEAFF
CDR3 DNA: TGTGCCAGTCGGACAGGGTCGTACACTGAAGCTTTCTTT

V gene: TRBV18
D gene: TRBD1
J gene: TRBJ1-2
clone size: once
CDR3 protein: CASSLLDRDSYGYTF
CDR3 DNA: TGTGCCAGCTCGCTTCTCGACAGGGATAGCTATGGCTACACCTTC

V gene: TRBV7-9
D gene: TRBD2
J gene: TRBJ2-1
clone size: .
CDR3 protein: CASSPRGLAGFYNEQFF
CDR3 DNA: TGTGCCAGCAGCCCTAGGGGACTAGCGGGATTTTACAATGAGCAGTTCTTC

V gene: TRBV29-1
D gene: TRBD1
J gene: TRBJ1-1
clone size: .
CDR3 protein: CSVSPRQGNNEAFF
CDR3 DNA: TGCAGCGTCTCCCCCAGACAGGGAAATAATGAAGCTTTCTTT

V gene: TRBV6-5
D gene: TRBD1
J gene: TRBJ1-2
clone size: .
CDR3 protein: CASSPGAQGGSGYTF
CDR3 DNA: TGTGCCAGCAGTCCGGGTGCACAGGGGGGAAGTGGCTACACCTTC

V gene: TRBV6-5
D gene: .
J gene: TRBJ2-1
clone size: .
CDR3 protein: CASSPAEAGYNEQFF
CDR3 DNA: TGTGCCAGCAGCCCCGCGGAGGCCGGCTACAATGAGCAGTTCTTC

V gene: TRBV7-2
D gene: TRBD1
J gene: TRBJ1-2
clone size: .
CDR3 protein: CASSLGGSFGQGLSYGYTF
CDR3 DNA: TGTGCCAGCAGCTTAGGGGGTTCTTTCGGACAGGGGTTAAGCTATGGCTACACCTTC

V gene: TRBV29-1
D gene: .
J gene: TRBJ1-1
clone size: .
CDR3 protein: CSVVGAWSTEAFF
CDR3 DNA: TGCAGCGTTGTGGGGGCTTGGTCCACTGAAGCTTTCTTT

V gene: TRBV5-1
D gene: TRBD1
J gene: TRBJ2-5
clone size: .
CDR3 protein: CASSLQDRVAETQYF
CDR3 DNA: TGCGCCAGCAGCTTGCAAGACAGGGTTGCAGAGACCCAGTACTTC

V gene: TRBV2
D gene: TRBD1
J gene: TRBJ2-1
clone size: .
CDR3 protein: CASTSGQGVSSQDNEQFF
CDR3 DNA: TGTGCCAGCACCTCCGGACAGGGAGTCTCGTCGCAGGACAATGAGCAGTTCTTC

V gene: TRBV20-1
D gene: .
J gene: TRBJ1-1
clone size: .
CDR3 protein: CSASNPSGFNTEAFF
CDR3 DNA: TGCAGTGCTAGTAACCCGTCAGGATTCAACACTGAAGCTTTCTTT

V gene: TRBV18
D gene: TRBD1
J gene: TRBJ1-2
clone size: .
CDR3 protein: CASSPDRVNGYTF
CDR3 DNA: TGTGCCAGCTCCCCTGACAGGGTAAATGGCTACACCTTC

V gene: TRBV29-1
D gene: TRBD1
J gene: TRBJ1-2
clone size: once
CDR3 protein: CSVMTGPNYGYTF
CDR3 DNA: TGCAGCGTAATGACAGGGCCTAACTATGGCTACACCTTC

V gene: TRBV25-1
D gene: .
J gene: TRBJ1-2
clone size: .
CDR3 protein: CASSESATGGYTF
CDR3 DNA: TGTGCCAGCAGTGAATCGGCGACGGGAGGCTACACCTTC

V gene: TRBV19
D gene: .
J gene: TRBJ2-7
clone size: .
CDR3 protein: CASSNLRGAGQYF
CDR3 DNA: TGTGCCAGTAGTAACCTCCGGGGGGCCGGGCAGTACTTC